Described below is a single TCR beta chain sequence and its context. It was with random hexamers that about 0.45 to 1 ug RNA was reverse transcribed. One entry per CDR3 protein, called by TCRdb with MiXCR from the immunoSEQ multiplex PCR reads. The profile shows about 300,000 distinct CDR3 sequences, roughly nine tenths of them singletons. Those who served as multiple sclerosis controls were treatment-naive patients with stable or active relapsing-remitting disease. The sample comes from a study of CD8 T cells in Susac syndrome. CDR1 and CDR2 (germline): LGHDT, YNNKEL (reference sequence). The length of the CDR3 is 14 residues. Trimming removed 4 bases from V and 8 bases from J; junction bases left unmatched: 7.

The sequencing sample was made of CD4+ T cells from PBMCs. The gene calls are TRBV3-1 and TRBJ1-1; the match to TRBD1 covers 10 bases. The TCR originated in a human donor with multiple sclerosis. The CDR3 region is CASSPSGTGAEAFF. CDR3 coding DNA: TGTGCCAGCAGCCCATCCGGGACAGGGGCGGAAGCTTTCTTT.